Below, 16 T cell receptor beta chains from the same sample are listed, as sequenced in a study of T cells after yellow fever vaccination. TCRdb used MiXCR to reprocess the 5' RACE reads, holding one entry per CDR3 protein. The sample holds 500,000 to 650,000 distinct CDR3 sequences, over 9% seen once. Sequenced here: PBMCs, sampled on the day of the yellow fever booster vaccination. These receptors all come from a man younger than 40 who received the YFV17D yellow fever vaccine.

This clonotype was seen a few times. The CDR3 coding sequence is TGTGCCAGCAGACCCTCGAGTCCAAACCCAGGAAACACCATATATTTT. Its protein is CASRPSSPNPGNTIYF. This rearrangement joins TRBV6-5 to TRBJ1-3; D is undetermined. Per germline, CDR1 MNHEY and CDR2 SVGAGI. This CDR3 has 16 amino acids. V was pared by 6 bases and J by 4 bases, with 19 bases between.

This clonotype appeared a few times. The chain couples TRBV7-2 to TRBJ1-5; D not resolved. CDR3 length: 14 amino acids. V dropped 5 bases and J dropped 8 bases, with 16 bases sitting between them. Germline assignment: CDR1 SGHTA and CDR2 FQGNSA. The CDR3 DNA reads TGTGCCAGCAGCCGCCTATGGACGGCGGAGCCCCAGCATTTT. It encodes CASSRLWTAEPQHF.

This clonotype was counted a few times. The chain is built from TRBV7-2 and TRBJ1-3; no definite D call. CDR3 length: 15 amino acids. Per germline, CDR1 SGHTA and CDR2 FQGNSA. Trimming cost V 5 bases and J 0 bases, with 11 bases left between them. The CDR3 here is CASSRRHDSGNTIYF. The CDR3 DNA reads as TGTGCCAGCAGCCGACGTCACGACTCTGGAAACACCATATATTTT.

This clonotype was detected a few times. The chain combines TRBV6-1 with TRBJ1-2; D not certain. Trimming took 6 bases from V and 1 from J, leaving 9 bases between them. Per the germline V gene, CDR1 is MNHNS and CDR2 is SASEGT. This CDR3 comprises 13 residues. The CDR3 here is CASRGADNYGYTF. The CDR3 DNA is TGTGCCAGCAGAGGCGCAGATAACTATGGCTACACCTTC.

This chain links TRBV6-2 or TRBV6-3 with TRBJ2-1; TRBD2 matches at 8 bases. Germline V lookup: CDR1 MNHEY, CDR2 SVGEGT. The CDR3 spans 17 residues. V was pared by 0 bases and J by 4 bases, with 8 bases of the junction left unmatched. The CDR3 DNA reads TGTGCCAGCAGTTACTCCCGGAAAGCGGGAGTTTACAATGAGCAGTTCTTC. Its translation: CASSYSRKAGVYNEQFF.

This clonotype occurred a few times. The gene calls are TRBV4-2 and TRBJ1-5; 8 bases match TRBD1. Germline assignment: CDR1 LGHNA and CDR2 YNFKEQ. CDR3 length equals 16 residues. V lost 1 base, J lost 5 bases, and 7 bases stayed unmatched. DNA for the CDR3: TGTGCCAGCAGCCAAGTTCCGGGACAGGAGGATCAGCCCCAGCATTTT. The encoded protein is CASSQVPGQEDQPQHF.

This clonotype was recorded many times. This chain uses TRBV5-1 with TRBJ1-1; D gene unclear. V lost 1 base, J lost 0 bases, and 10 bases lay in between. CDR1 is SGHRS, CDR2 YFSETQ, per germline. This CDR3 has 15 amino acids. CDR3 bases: TGCGCCAGCAGCTTGAATGTATTGCTGAACACTGAAGCTTTCTTT. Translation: CASSLNVLLNTEAFF.

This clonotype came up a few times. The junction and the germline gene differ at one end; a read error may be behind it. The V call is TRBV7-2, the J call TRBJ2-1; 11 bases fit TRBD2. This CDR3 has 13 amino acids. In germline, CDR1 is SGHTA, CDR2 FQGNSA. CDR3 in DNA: TGTGCCAGCAGCTTAGCTCTAGCGGGAGGCCCAGTCTTC. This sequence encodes CASSLALAGGPVF.

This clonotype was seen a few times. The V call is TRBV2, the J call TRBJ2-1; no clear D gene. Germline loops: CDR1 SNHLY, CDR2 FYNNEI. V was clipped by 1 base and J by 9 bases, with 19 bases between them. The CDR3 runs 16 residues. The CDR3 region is CASSEEGLRAGGEQFF. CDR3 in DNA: TGTGCCAGCAGTGAAGAAGGGCTACGGGCAGGCGGTGAGCAGTTCTTC.

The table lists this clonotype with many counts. The CDR3 region is CSVLSFLSYEQYF. The CDR3 nucleotides are TGCAGCGTGCTCAGTTTCCTCTCCTACGAGCAGTACTTC. V gene TRBV29-1 combines with J gene TRBJ2-7; D not certain. The germline V gene has CDR1 SQVTM and CDR2 ANQGSEA. Trimming took 6 bases from V and 0 from J, leaving 12 bases between them. CDR3 length: 13 amino acids.

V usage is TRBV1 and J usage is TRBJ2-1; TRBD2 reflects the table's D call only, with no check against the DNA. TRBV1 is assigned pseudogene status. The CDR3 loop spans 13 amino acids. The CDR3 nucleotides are TGCACCAGCGATTCCTCACTAGTGTATGAGCAGTTCTTC. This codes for CTSDSSLVYEQFF.

CDR3 region: CSARRQRTDTQYF. The CDR3 region has the DNA TGCAGTGCTAGACGACAACGCACAGATACGCAGTATTTT. The chain carries TRBV20-1 and TRBJ2-3, with D unresolved. The V end was cut by 2 bases, the J end by 1 base, with 7 bases between. There are 13 residues in the CDR3. From germline, CDR1 is DFQATT and CDR2 SNEGSKA (reference sequence).

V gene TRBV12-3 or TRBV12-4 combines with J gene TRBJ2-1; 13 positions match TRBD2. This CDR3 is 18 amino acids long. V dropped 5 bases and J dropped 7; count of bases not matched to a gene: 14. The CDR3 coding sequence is TGTGCCAGCAGTGCGCCCTTGCCGGGACTAGCGGGACTAAATGAGCAGTTCTTC. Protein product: CASSAPLPGLAGLNEQFF.

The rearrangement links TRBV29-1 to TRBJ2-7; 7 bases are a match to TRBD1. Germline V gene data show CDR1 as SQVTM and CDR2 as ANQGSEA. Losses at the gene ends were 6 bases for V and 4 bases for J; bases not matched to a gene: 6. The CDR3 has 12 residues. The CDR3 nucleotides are TGCAGCGTCACCGGGACAGAATACGAGCAGTACTTC. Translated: CSVTGTEYEQYF.

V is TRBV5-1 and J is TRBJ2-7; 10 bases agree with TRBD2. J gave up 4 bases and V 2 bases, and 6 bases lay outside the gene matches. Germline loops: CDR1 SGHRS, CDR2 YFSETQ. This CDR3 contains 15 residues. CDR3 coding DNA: TGCGCCAGCAGCTTTTCTAGCGGGAGTGTGTACGAGCAGTACTTC. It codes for CASSFSSGSVYEQYF.

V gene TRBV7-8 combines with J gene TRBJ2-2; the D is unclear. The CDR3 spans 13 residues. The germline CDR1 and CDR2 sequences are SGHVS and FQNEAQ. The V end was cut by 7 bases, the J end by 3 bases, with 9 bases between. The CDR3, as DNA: TGTGCCAGCAAAGTCGAGGACACCGGGGAGCTGTTTTTT. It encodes CASKVEDTGELFF.